These 13 T cell receptor beta chains came from one sample sequenced in a study of cytomegalovirus exposure and HLA in healthy donors. The PCR was carried out with 60 Vbeta primers and 13 Jbeta primers. Generated by immunoSEQ multiplex PCR, the TCRdb table keeps only in-frame clones and is missing some. The data show more than 95,000 clones, roughly 79% seen once. Sequencing was carried out using PBMCs. These receptor sequences come from a man aged 35 to 55 in good health and CMV-seronegative.

The chain recombines TRBV19 with TRBJ2-1, with 9 bases matching TRBD2. Trimming removed 6 bases from V and 10 bases from J; junction bases left unmatched: 10. The CDR3 is made up of 14 amino acids. The germline CDR1 and CDR2 sequences are LNHDA and SQIVND (reference sequence). The chain's CDR3 is CASRGVLAGAEQFF. The CDR3 bases are TGTGCCAGTAGAGGGGTGTTAGCGGGAGCGGAGCAGTTCTTC.

The rearrangement joins TRBV7-2 to TRBJ2-1; 10 bases are a match to TRBD2. V shed 1 base, J shed 4 bases, and the junction held 7 bases outside the gene matches. Germline CDR1 reads SGHTA; CDR2 reads FQGNSA. The CDR3 is 17 amino acids. DNA of the CDR3: TGTGCCAGCAGCTTAGTCCGTACTAGCGGGGCTTACAATGAGCAGTTCTTC. This codes for CASSLVRTSGAYNEQFF.

The V gene is TRBV20-1, the J gene TRBJ2-1; D unresolved. The ends were cut back, 5 bases at V and 4 bases at J, with 6 bases in the middle. Looked up from germline, CDR1 is DFQATT and CDR2 is SNEGSKA (reference sequence). The CDR3 has 11 residues. The CDR3 nucleotides read TGCAGTGCTTCAGATTACAATGAGCAGTTCTTC. This gives the protein CSASDYNEQFF.

This clone was seen only a few times. This rearrangement joins TRBV28 to TRBJ1-6, with TRBD1 as a possible D gene (6 bases). Germline assignment: CDR1 MDHEN and CDR2 SYDVKM. The CDR3 covers 14 residues. V shed 3 bases and J shed 9 bases, with 12 bases lying between them. This CDR3 reads CASSLWQGSSPLHF. Written as DNA, the CDR3 is TGTGCCAGCAGTTTGTGGCAGGGGAGTTCACCCCTCCACTTT.

The chain carries TRBV27 and TRBJ2-1, with TRBD2 matching 8 bases. CDR3 size: 15 residues. Losses at the gene ends were 7 bases for V and 9 bases for J; bases not matched to a gene: 14. Germline CDR1 reads MNHEY; CDR2 reads SMNVEV (reference sequence). CDR3 sequence (DNA): TGTGCCAGCACATACACCGGGACTAGGGCAATTGAGCAGTTCTTC. It is translated as CASTYTGTRAIEQFF.

The gene calls are TRBV6-5 and TRBJ1-5; TRBD1 agrees at 9 bases. The V and J ends lost 6 bases and 6 bases, in that order; junction bases with no gene match: 6. The CDR3 loop spans 14 amino acids. The germline V gene has CDR1 MNHEY and CDR2 SVGAGI. The CDR3 reads CASRTGQGIQPQHF. Written as DNA, the CDR3 is TGTGCCAGCAGAACGGGACAGGGTATTCAGCCCCAGCATTTT.

This clone was observed a few times. J is TRBJ2-7 and V is TRBV11-2; 9 positions match TRBD2. The CDR3 is 15 amino acids. Germline CDR1 SGHAT, CDR2 FQNNGV. J gave up 0 bases and V 4 bases, and 4 bases lay outside the gene matches. The CDR3 loop reads CASSYGTSHSYEQYF. The CDR3 nucleotides are TGTGCCAGCAGCTACGGGACTAGCCACTCCTACGAGCAGTACTTC.

The rearrangement uses TRBV4-1 and TRBJ2-7; 9 nucleotides align to TRBD1. V was pared by 3 bases and J by 6 bases, with 12 bases of the junction left unmatched. Looked up from germline, CDR1 is MGHRA and CDR2 is YSYEKL. The CDR3 consists of 16 residues. The CDR3 reads CASSQYQRGQGVEQYF. For the CDR3, the DNA is TGCGCCAGCAGCCAGTATCAAAGGGGACAGGGTGTCGAGCAGTACTTC.

J is TRBJ2-3 and V is TRBV4-3, with 10 nucleotides matching TRBD2. Germline assignment: CDR1 LGHNA and CDR2 YSLEER. This CDR3 spans 19 amino acids. V lost 0 bases, J lost 3 bases, and 12 bases stayed unmatched. The CDR3 sequence is CASSQDHSAGGPMTDTQYF. Here the CDR3 DNA reads TGCGCCAGCAGCCAAGATCATTCAGCGGGGGGGCCGATGACAGATACGCAGTATTTT.

CDR3 DNA sequence: TGTGCCAGCAGCTACCCGACAGGGGGCCGAGAGACCCAGTACTTC. This sequence encodes CASSYPTGGRETQYF. This sequence joins TRBV11-2 and TRBJ2-5; 10 bases fit TRBD1. In germline, CDR1 is SGHAT, CDR2 FQNNGV. CDR3 length: 15 amino acids. The ends lost 4 bases at V and 4 bases at J; junction bases unmatched: 6. Full variable domain (outside the CDR3, taken from reference TRBV11-2 and TRBJ2-5): EAGVAQSPRYKIIEKRQSVAFWCNPISGHATLYWYQQILGQGPKLLIQFQNNGVVDDSQLPKDRFSAERLKGVDSTLKIQPAKLEDSAVYLCASSYPTGGRETQYFGPGTRLLVL.

The chain links TRBV15 to TRBJ1-5; TRBD1 aligns across 7 bases. This CDR3 comprises 15 residues. The junction had 9 bases not matched to a gene; V was cut back by 8 bases and J by 2 bases. Germline V gene sequence: CDR1 LNHNV, CDR2 YYDKDF (reference sequence). The CDR3 coding sequence is TGTGCCACCGGGGAAGGGGGCAGAGGCAATCAGCCCCAGCATTTT. It specifies CATGEGGRGNQPQHF.

The chain recombines TRBV27 with TRBJ2-7; 11 nucleotides align to TRBD1. Germline-derived CDR1 and CDR2 are MNHEY and SMNVEV (reference sequence). The CDR3 consists of 15 residues. V gave up 4 bases and J gave up 6 bases; unmatched junction bases: 8. As DNA, the CDR3 is TGTGCCAGCAGTTACTACCGGGACAGGGGGAGCGAGCAGTACTTC. It is translated as CASSYYRDRGSEQYF.

This clone appeared a single time. This chain joins TRBV27 and TRBJ2-7; 7 bases are shared with TRBD2. There are 15 residues in the CDR3. Trimming at V came to 2 bases and at J to 3 bases, leaving 7 bases not matched to a gene. Germline CDR1 reads MNHEY; CDR2 reads SMNVEV (reference sequence). The CDR3 nucleotides read TGTGCCAGCAGTTTAAGAGGCCCGGGGGGCTACGAGCAGTACTTC. This translates into CASSLRGPGGYEQYF.